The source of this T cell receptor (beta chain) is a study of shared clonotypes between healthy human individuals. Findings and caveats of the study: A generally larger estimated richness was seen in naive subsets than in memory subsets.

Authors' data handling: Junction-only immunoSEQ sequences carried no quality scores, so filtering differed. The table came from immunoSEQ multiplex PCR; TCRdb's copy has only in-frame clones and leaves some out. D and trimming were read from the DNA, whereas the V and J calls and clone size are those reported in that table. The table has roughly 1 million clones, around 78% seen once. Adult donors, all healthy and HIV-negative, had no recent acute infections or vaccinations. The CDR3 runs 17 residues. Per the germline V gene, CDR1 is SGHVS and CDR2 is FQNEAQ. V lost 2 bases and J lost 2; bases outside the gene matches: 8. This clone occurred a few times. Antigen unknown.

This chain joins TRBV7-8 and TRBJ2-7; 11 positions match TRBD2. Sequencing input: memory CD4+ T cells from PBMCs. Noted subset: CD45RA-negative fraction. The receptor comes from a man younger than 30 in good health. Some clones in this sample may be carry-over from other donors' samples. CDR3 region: CASSLTGTSGSPYEQYF. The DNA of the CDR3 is TGTGCCAGCAGCTTAACAGGAACTAGCGGGAGCCCCTACGAGCAGTACTTC.